This T cell receptor beta chain was identified during a study of tumor-infiltrating lymphocytes in localized non-small cell lung cancer. Study details: Resected tumor was paired with non-adjacent uninvolved lung from the same patient. Study conclusions and caveats: T-cell fraction did not differ between immunotypes IM1 and IM2. Each assay used a separate piece of the same tissue. TCR sequencing covered a subset of patients with enough tissue.

Repertoires were generated with immunoSEQ multiplex PCR, while TCRdb's copy carries only in-frame clones and drops some. The sample carries about 6,400 clones, roughly 74% recorded once. Trimming removed 5 bases from V and 6 bases from J; junction bases left unmatched: 10. The CDR3 totals 14 residues. CDR1 LGHNA and CDR2 YSLEER come from the germline V gene. Notes on this clone: What it binds is not known.

V usage is TRBV4-3 and J usage is TRBJ2-7; 7 bases map to TRBD1. The origin of this receptor is a human donor with non-small cell lung cancer. Specimen: lung tumor tissue. This CDR3 reads CASSSQRGQFEQYF. CDR3 nucleotide sequence: TGCGCCAGCAGCTCCCAAAGGGGGCAGTTCGAGCAGTACTTC.